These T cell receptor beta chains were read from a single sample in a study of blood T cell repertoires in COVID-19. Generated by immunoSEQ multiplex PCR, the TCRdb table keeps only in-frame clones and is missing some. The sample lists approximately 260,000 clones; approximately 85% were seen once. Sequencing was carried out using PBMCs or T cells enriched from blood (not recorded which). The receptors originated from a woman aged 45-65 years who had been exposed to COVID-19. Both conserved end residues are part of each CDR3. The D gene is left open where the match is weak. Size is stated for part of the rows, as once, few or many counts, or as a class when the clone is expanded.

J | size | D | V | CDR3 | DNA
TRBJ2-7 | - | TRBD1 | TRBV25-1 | CATRTGTYEQYF | TGTGCCACCCGGACAGGGACCTACGAGCAGTACTTC
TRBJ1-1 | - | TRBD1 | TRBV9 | CASSVGWSGQGNTEAFF | TGTGCCAGCAGCGTAGGTTGGTCGGGACAGGGGAACACTGAAGCTTTCTTT
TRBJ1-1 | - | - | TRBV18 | CASSPAQVGTEAFF | TGTGCCAGCTCACCTGCACAGGTCGGCACTGAAGCTTTCTTT
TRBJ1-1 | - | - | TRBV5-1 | CASSGGAGLNTEAFF | TGCGCCAGCAGCGGCGGAGCGGGGTTGAACACTGAAGCTTTCTTT
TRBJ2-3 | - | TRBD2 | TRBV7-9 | CATPTGTSGPDTQYF | TGTGCCACCCCCACTGGGACTAGCGGCCCAGATACGCAGTATTTT
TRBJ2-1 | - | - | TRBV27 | CASSPPSFSGSYNEQFF | TGTGCCAGCAGCCCACCCTCATTTAGTGGTTCCTACAATGAGCAGTTCTTC
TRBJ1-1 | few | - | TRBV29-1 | CSAQRGNTEAFF | TGCAGCGCCCAGCGGGGGAACACTGAAGCTTTCTTT
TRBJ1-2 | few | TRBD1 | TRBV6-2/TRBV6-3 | CASSYPGQGRIVGYTF | TGTGCCAGCAGTTATCCGGGACAGGGAAGGATTGTTGGCTACACCTTC
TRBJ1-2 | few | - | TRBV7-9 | CASYVRVLYGYTF | TGTGCCAGCTACGTTCGAGTCCTTTATGGCTACACCTTC
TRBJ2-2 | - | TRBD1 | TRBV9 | CASSEGQHTGELFF | TGTGCCAGCAGCGAGGGACAGCATACCGGGGAGCTGTTTTTT
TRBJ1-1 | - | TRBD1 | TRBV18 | CASSPTSYRGPSTEAFF | TGTGCCAGCTCACCCACCTCCTACAGGGGGCCTAGCACTGAAGCTTTCTTT
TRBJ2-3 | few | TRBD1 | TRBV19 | CASSNRGTDTQYF | TGTGCCAGTAGCAACAGGGGGACAGATACGCAGTATTTT
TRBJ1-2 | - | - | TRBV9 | CASRAIQGYYGYTF | TGTGCCAGCAGGGCGATCCAGGGATACTATGGCTACACCTTC
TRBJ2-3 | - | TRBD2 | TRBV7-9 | CASSQGVGTITDTQYF | TGTGCCAGCAGCCAAGGGGTGGGGACTATAACAGATACGCAGTATTTT
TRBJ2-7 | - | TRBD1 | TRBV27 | CASSPPATGVGSYEQYF | TGTGCCAGCAGCCCCCCGGCCACAGGGGTAGGGTCCTACGAGCAGTACTTC
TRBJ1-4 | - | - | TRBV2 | CASSEPLLVGDEKLFF | TGTGCCAGCAGTGAACCTCTTCTTGTCGGGGATGAAAAACTGTTTTTT